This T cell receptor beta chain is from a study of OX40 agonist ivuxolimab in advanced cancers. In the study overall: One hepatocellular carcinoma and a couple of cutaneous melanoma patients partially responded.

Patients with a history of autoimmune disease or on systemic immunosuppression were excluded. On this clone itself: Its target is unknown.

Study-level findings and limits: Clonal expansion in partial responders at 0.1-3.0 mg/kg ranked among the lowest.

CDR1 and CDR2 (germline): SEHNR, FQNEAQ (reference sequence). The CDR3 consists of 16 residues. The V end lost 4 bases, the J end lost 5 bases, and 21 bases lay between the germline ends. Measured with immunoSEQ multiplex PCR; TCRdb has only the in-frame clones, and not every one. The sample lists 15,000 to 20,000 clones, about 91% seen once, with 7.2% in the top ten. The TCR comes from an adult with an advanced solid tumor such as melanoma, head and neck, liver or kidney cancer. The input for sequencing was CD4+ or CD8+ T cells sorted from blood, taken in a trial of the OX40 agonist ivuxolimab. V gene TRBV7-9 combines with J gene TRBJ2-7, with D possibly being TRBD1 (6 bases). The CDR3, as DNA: TGTGCCAGCAGCTCAAACCGGGACACACCTTGGGACGAGCAGTACTTC. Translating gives CASSSNRDTPWDEQYF. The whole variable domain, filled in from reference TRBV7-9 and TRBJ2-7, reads DTGVSQNPRHKITKRGQNVTFRCDPISEHNRLYWYRQTLGQGPEFLTYFQNEAQLEKSRLLSDRFSAERPKGSFSTLEIQRTEQGDSAMYLCASSSNRDTPWDEQYFGPGTRLTVT.